The T cell receptor beta chain under discussion was sequenced for a study of blood T cells in healthy people across ages. Broader study findings: Whereas aged donors had fewer naive CD4+ cells, long-lived donors had more of them and higher diversity. Observed TCR beta diversity per million T cells went down as age went up. This fall followed a roughly linear course with age.

In this sample, this clonotype turned up many times. Its specificity is not known. Combining a sample-barcoded 5' primer with a J-beta primer mix, a second PCR ran for about 7 to 12 cycles. No fewer than 3 million CDR3-containing paired-end reads came from each sample. TCRdb re-called the 5' RACE reads with MiXCR, one entry per CDR3 protein. The sample gives roughly 1.9 million distinct CDR3 sequences, roughly two fifths of which show up once; approximately 22% is in the top ten. Each donor supplied ten milliliters of peripheral blood. Specimen: blood. The receptor was derived from a human donor in good health.

CDR3 region: CASSSRVLGTTNNEQFF. CDR3 DNA sequence: TGTGCCAGCAGCTCGAGAGTTCTCGGGACTACCAACAATGAGCAGTTCTTC. The chain carries TRBV7-2 and TRBJ2-1, with TRBD2 identical over 7 bases. CDR1 SGHTA and CDR2 FQGNSA come from the germline V gene. The CDR3 extends over 17 amino acids. V shed 4 bases and J 5 bases; nucleotides not matched to a gene: 14.